A single sample is the source of the 18 T cell receptor beta chains below, sequenced in a study of blood T cell repertoires in COVID-19. The protocol was immunoSEQ multiplex PCR, while the TCRdb copy is restricted to in-frame clones and leaves out a portion. Of about 180,000 clones detected, approximately 80% appear once; the ten largest clones hold around 7%. The sequencing input was peripheral blood. These receptors were collected from a human donor in a cohort sampled during active COVID-19.

The chain links TRBV27 to TRBJ1-6; D possibly corresponds to TRBD1 (5 bases). CDR3 length equals 12 residues. Trimming stripped 6 bases from V and 10 bases from J, with 10 bases between. CDR1 MNHEY and CDR2 SMNVEV come from the germline V gene (reference sequence). This CDR3 reads CASRGEGSPLHF. The DNA for the CDR3 is TGTGCCAGCAGAGGGGAAGGCTCACCCCTCCACTTT.

The genes are TRBV2 and TRBJ1-3, with D unclear. With 6 bases removed from V and 2 bases from J, the gap between germline ends came to 14 bases. The germline CDR1 and CDR2 sequences are SNHLY and FYNNEI. The CDR3 spans 15 residues. The CDR3, as DNA: TGTGCCAGCAGCTCCCGCCCGGGAGCTGGAAACACCATATATTTT. It is translated as CASSSRPGAGNTIYF. The complete variable domain, with remaining parts taken from reference TRBV2 and TRBJ1-3, reads EPEVTQTPSHQVTQMGQEVILRCVPISNHLYFYWYRQILGQKVEFLVSFYNNEISEKSEIFDDQFSVERPDGSNFTLKIRSTKLEDSAMYFCASSSRPGAGNTIYFGEGSWLTVV.

V usage is TRBV6-6 and J usage is TRBJ1-5, with D possibly matching TRBD1 (5 bases). The CDR3 is made up of 15 amino acids. Germline lookup yields CDR1 MNHNY and CDR2 SVGAGI (reference sequence). The V gene lost 6 bases and the J gene lost 0 bases, with 12 bases spanning the gap. In DNA form, the CDR3 reads TGTGCCAGCAGAGACAGTGATTATAGCAATCAGCCCCAGCATTTT. Residues: CASRDSDYSNQPQHF.

This chain uses TRBV5-1 with TRBJ1-4; D possibly corresponds to TRBD1 (5 bases). Germline CDR1 SGHRS, CDR2 YFSETQ. V lost 2 bases to trimming and J lost 8 bases, with 16 bases between them. This CDR3 is built from 15 residues. CDR3 sequence: CASSFSGRADEKLFF. In DNA, the CDR3 is TGCGCCAGCAGCTTTTCGGGCAGGGCGGACGAAAAACTGTTTTTT.

The chain employs TRBV7-8 and TRBJ1-5; 7 bases are shared with TRBD1. J lost 6 bases, V lost 5 bases, and 10 bases had no gene match. The germline CDR1 and CDR2 sequences are SGHVS and FQNEAQ. The CDR3 is 15 residues long. The chain's CDR3 is CASSPDRVVFQPQHF. CDR3 bases: TGTGCCAGCAGCCCAGACAGGGTAGTCTTTCAGCCCCAGCATTTT.

The chain employs TRBV5-1 and TRBJ1-2; TRBD1 matches 10 bases. The germline V gene has CDR1 SGHRS and CDR2 YFSETQ. With 4 bases clipped from V and 4 bases from J, the junction kept 7 bases outside the gene matches. The CDR3 loop spans 15 amino acids. CDR3 sequence (DNA): TGCGCCAGCAGCCTGACAGGGGGCGCAGGCTATGGCTACACCTTC. Amino acids: CASSLTGGAGYGYTF.

In this sample, this clone turned up once. This sequence joins TRBV28 and TRBJ1-5, with no clear D. CDR3 length equals 12 residues. V lost 8 bases and J 4 bases, leaving 9 bases between the germline ends. Germline V CDR1 and CDR2: MDHEN, SYDVKM. The CDR3 nucleotides read TGTGCCAGCCACTACGGGAATCAGCCCCAGCATTTT. Encoded protein: CASHYGNQPQHF. Filled out from reference TRBV28 and TRBJ1-5, the complete variable domain reads DVKVTQSSRYLVKRTGEKVFLECVQDMDHENMFWYRQDPGLGLRLIYFSYDVKMKEKGDIPEGYSVSREKKERFSLILESASTNQTSMYLCASHYGNQPQHFGDGTRLSIL.

The genes are TRBV7-2 and TRBJ2-3; weak D call: TRBD2 (6 bases). This CDR3 spans 14 amino acids. The V end lost 9 bases, the J end lost 5 bases, and 18 bases lay between the germline ends. Germline assignment: CDR1 SGHTA and CDR2 FQGNSA. CDR3 region: CASTDGGARDTQYF. The DNA of the CDR3 is TGTGCCAGTACAGATGGAGGGGCAAGAGATACGCAGTATTTT.

As concerns this clone: The germline gene is not matched at one end of the junction; a read error may be the cause. This chain uses TRBV7-9 with TRBJ1-2; 9 positions match TRBD1. CDR1 is SEHNR, CDR2 FQNEAQ, per germline (reference sequence). The CDR3 length is 13 residues. The CDR3 DNA reads as TGTGCCAGCAGCGAAATAACGGGGGACAGGGCAAACTTC. It codes for CASSEITGDRANF.

This sequence joins TRBV7-8 and TRBJ2-5; TRBD1 might be the D (6 bases). The CDR3 extends over 14 amino acids. Germline V gene lookup returns CDR1 SGHVS and CDR2 FQNEAQ. Trimming stripped 1 base from V and 2 bases from J, with 8 bases between. This CDR3 is CASSLGQGQETQYF. The CDR3 DNA sequence: TGTGCCAGCAGCTTAGGGCAGGGGCAAGAGACCCAGTACTTC.

The rearrangement links TRBV19 to TRBJ1-5; tentatively, D is TRBD1 (5 bases). CDR1 LNHDA and CDR2 SQIVND come from the germline V gene (reference sequence). Trimming removed 7 bases from V and 7 bases from J, with 23 bases in between. The CDR3 covers 16 residues. The CDR3 nucleotides read TGTGCCAGTATGTTCTACTCCCAGGGCCTTATGCAGCCCCAGCATTTT. As protein: CASMFYSQGLMQPQHF. The full variable domain, in which reference TRBV19 and TRBJ1-5 provide the parts outside the CDR3, is DGGITQSPKYLFRKEGQNVTLSCEQNLNHDAMYWYRQDPGQGLRLIYYSQIVNDFQKGDIAEGYSVSREKKESFPLTVTSAQKNPTAFYLCASMFYSQGLMQPQHFGDGTRLSIL.

This clone showed up just once. This rearrangement joins TRBV7-6 to TRBJ2-7; TRBD1 matches 7 bases. CDR3 size: 15 residues. Germline assignment: CDR1 SGHVS and CDR2 FNYEAQ. After removal of 1 base from V and 0 bases from J, the junction contained 3 bases not matched to a gene. CDR3 sequence reads: CASSLDRGVSYEQYF. The CDR3 DNA sequence: TGTGCCAGCAGCTTAGACAGGGGCGTCTCCTACGAGCAGTACTTC.

The chain recombines TRBV7-6 with TRBJ2-2, with 8 bases identical to TRBD1. V lost 1 base to trimming and J lost 3 bases; unmatched junction nucleotides: 7. The CDR3 extends over 17 amino acids. Per germline, CDR1 SGHVS and CDR2 FNYEAQ. The CDR3 region is CASSLVTDRVDTGELFF. In DNA form, the CDR3 reads TGTGCCAGCAGCTTAGTTACGGACAGGGTGGACACCGGGGAGCTGTTTTTT.

This clone was seen only once. V is TRBV28 and J is TRBJ1-5; the D gene is possibly TRBD1 (5 bases). V was shortened by 11 bases and J by 0 bases, with 23 bases between the two germline ends. CDR3 length equals 17 residues. Germline loops: CDR1 MDHEN, CDR2 SYDVKM. The CDR3 here is CASFGEGPTYSNQPQHF. In DNA form, the CDR3 reads TGTGCCTCCTTCGGGGAGGGGCCGACTTATAGCAATCAGCCCCAGCATTTT.

This rearrangement joins TRBV6-5 to TRBJ2-4, with 8 nucleotides matching TRBD2. V lost 8 bases, J lost 3 bases, and 9 bases stayed unmatched. Germline V gives CDR1 MNHEY, CDR2 SVGAGI. The CDR3 runs 15 residues. The CDR3 nucleotides are TGTGCCAGCCGAGACGGGGGGGAGGGCAAAAACATTCAGTACTTC. As protein: CASRDGGEGKNIQYF.

This rearrangement joins TRBV5-1 to TRBJ1-1; D possibly corresponds to TRBD1 (5 bases). CDR1 is SGHRS, CDR2 YFSETQ, per germline. V gave up 0 bases and J gave up 4 bases, with 13 bases separating them. CDR3 length equals 15 residues. CDR3 protein: CASSLAESGGTEAFF. CDR3 DNA sequence: TGCGCCAGCAGCTTGGCCGAGTCGGGGGGCACTGAAGCTTTCTTT. The whole variable domain, remainder taken from reference TRBV5-1 and TRBJ1-1, is KAGVTQTPRYLIKTRGQQVTLSCSPISGHRSVSWYQQTPGQGLQFLFEYFSETQRNKGNFPGRFSGRQFSNSRSEMNVSTLELGDSALYLCASSLAESGGTEAFFGQGTRLTVV.

This sequence joins TRBV5-1 and TRBJ2-1; 11 bases align to TRBD2. From germline, CDR1 is SGHRS and CDR2 YFSETQ. The junction had 4 bases not matched to a gene; V was cut back by 3 bases and J by 5 bases. This CDR3 contains 15 residues. CDR3 nucleotide sequence: TGCGCCAGCAGCTGGGAGACTAGCGGGGACAATGAGCAGTTCTTC. This encodes CASSWETSGDNEQFF.

This chain uses TRBV5-1 with TRBJ2-7, with 8 positions matching TRBD1. The length of the CDR3 is 14 residues. Per germline, CDR1 SGHRS and CDR2 YFSETQ. V was pared by 3 bases and J by 2 bases, with 4 bases of the junction left unmatched. The CDR3 coding sequence is TGCGCCAGCAGCTACCGGGACAGGACCTACGAGCAGTACTTC. Protein: CASSYRDRTYEQYF.